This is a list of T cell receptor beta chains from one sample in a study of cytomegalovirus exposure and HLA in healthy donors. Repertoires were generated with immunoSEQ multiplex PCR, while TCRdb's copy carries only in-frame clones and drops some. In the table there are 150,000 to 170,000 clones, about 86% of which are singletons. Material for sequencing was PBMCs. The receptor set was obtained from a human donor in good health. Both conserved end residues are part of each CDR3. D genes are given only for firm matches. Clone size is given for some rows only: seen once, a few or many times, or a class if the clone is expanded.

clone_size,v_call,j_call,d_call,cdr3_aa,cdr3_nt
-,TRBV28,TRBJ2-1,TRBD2,CASSSSGSINEQFF,TGTGCCAGCAGTTCTAGCGGGAGTATCAATGAGCAGTTCTTC
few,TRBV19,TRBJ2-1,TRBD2,CASSVTSGDYNEQFF,TGTGCCAGTAGCGTGACTAGCGGGGATTACAATGAGCAGTTCTTC
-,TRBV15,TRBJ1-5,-,CATSRGFAAPAQPQHF,TGTGCCACCAGCAGAGGCTTTGCAGCGCCGGCGCAGCCCCAGCATTTT
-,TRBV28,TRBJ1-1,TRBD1,CASSLRQGVTEAFF,TGTGCCAGCAGTCTGCGACAGGGTGTCACTGAAGCTTTCTTT
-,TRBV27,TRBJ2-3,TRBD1,CASSLTGQALRTDTQYF,TGTGCCAGCAGTCTTACCGGACAGGCACTGAGGACAGATACGCAGTATTTT
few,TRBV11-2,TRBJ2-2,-,CASSLAAGNTGELFF,TGTGCCAGCAGCTTAGCCGCAGGGAACACCGGGGAGCTGTTTTTT
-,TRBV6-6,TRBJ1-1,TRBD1,CASTPPGTAAEAFF,TGTGCCAGCACCCCCCCCGGGACAGCTGCAGAAGCTTTCTTT
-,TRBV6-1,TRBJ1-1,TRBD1,CASSLRDRYTEAFF,TGTGCCAGCAGCCTAAGGGACAGATACACTGAAGCTTTCTTT
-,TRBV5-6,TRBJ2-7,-,CASSLLPGGLYEQYF,TGTGCCAGCAGCTTGTTACCAGGGGGACTCTACGAGCAGTACTTC
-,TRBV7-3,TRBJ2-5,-,CASSWGQQETQYF,TGTGCCAGCAGCTGGGGACAACAAGAGACCCAGTACTTC
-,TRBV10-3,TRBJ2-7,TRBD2,CAITRAGPPYEQYF,TGTGCCATCACCCGAGCGGGGCCGCCCTACGAGCAGTACTTC
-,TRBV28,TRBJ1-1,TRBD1,CASSTGLNTEAFF,TGTGCCAGCTCGACAGGGCTCAACACTGAAGCTTTCTTT
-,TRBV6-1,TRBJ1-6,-,CASSEEPGQHSPLHF,TGTGCCAGCAGTGAAGAACCGGGACAACATTCACCCCTCCACTTT
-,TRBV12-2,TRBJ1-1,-,CASRLLGGQNTEAFF,TGTGCAAGTCGCTTATTAGGGGGCCAGAACACTGAAGCTTTCTTT
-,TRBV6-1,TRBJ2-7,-,CASREKGYEQYF,TGTGCCAGCAGGGAGAAGGGGTACGAGCAGTACTTC
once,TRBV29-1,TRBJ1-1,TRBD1,CSVTGQAVGTEAFF,TGCAGCGTAACCGGACAGGCGGTGGGGACTGAAGCTTTCTTT
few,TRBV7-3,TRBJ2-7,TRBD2,CASSTPRERNSSYEQYF,TGTGCCAGCAGCACCCCGCGGGAGCGGAACAGCTCCTACGAGCAGTACTTC
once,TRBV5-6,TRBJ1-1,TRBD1,CASSLVWGTGNTEAFF,TGTGCCAGCAGCTTGGTCTGGGGGACAGGGAACACTGAAGCTTTCTTT
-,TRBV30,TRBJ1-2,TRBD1,CAWSTPGQGKGYTF,TGTGCCTGGAGTACCCCGGGACAGGGGAAAGGCTACACCTTC
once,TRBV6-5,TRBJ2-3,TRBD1,CASSMTGASTDTQYF,TGTGCCAGCAGTATGACAGGGGCGAGCACAGATACGCAGTATTTT
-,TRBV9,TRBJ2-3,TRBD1,CASSEGQGGTDTQYF,TGTGCCAGCAGCGAGGGACAGGGCGGCACAGATACGCAGTATTTT
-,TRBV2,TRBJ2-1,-,CASSEALSPYNEQFF,TGTGCCAGCAGTGAAGCACTATCCCCCTACAATGAGCAGTTCTTC
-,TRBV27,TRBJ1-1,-,CASSFQATTEAFF,TGTGCCAGCAGTTTCCAGGCGACCACTGAAGCTTTCTTT
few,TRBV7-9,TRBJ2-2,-,CASSSGNTGELFF,TGTGCCAGCTCTTCCGGTAACACCGGGGAGCTGTTTTTT
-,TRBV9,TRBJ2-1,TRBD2,CASSPAGTSYNEQFF,TGTGCCAGCAGCCCTGCCGGGACTAGCTACAATGAGCAGTTCTTC
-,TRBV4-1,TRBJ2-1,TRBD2,CASSPTLAGVYNEQFF,TGCGCCAGCAGCCCAACTCTAGCGGGAGTCTACAATGAGCAGTTCTTC
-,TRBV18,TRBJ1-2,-,CASSPSANYGYTF,TGTGCCAGCTCACCATCCGCGAACTATGGCTACACCTTC
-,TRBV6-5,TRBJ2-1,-,CASSTPRGQFF,TGTGCCAGCAGTACCCCAAGGGGGCAGTTCTTC
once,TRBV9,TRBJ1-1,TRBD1,CASSGPQGALNTEAFF,TGTGCCAGCAGCGGACCACAGGGGGCTCTGAACACTGAAGCTTTCTTT
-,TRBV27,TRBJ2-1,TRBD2,CASSPPPSGGAVFEQFF,TGTGCCAGCAGTCCGCCCCCCAGCGGGGGGGCCGTGTTTGAGCAGTTCTTC
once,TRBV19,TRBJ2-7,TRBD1,CASSIGQGAYEQYF,TGTGCCAGTAGTATCGGACAGGGGGCTTACGAGCAGTACTTC
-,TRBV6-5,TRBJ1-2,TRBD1,CASSFLPGGDGYTF,TGTGCCAGCAGTTTCCTGCCAGGGGGCGATGGCTACACCTTC
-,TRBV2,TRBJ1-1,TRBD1,CARTGGAGGLGTMNTEAFF,TGTGCCAGAACGGGCGGGGCAGGGGGCTTAGGTACTATGAACACTGAAGCTTTCTTT
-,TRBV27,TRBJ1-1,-,CASRLGGSTEAFF,TGTGCCAGCAGGCTAGGGGGTTCGACTGAAGCTTTCTTT
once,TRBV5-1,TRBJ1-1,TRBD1,CASRRDSTEAFF,TGCGCCAGCAGACGGGACAGCACTGAAGCTTTCTTT
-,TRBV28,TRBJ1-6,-,CASSPGQGRNSPLHF,TGTGCCAGCAGCCCCGGGCAGGGTCGTAATTCACCCCTCCACTTT
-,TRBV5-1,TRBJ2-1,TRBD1,CASSSKALGQAYYSEQFF,TGCGCCAGCAGCTCGAAAGCCCTGGGACAGGCGTATTACAGTGAGCAGTTCTTC
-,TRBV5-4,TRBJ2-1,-,CASSLDSGSYNEQFF,TGTGCCAGCAGCTTGGATAGCGGATCCTACAATGAGCAGTTCTTC
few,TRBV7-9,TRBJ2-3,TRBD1,CASSPTGDADTQYF,TGTGCCAGCAGCCCGACAGGGGACGCAGATACGCAGTATTTT
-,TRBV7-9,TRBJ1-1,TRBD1,CASSHPGTGIMNTEAFF,TGTGCCAGCAGCCATCCCGGGACAGGGATTATGAACACTGAAGCTTTCTTT
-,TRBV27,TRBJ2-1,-,CASSLSLWGPAYNEQFF,TGTGCCAGCAGTTTATCCCTATGGGGGCCCGCCTACAATGAGCAGTTCTTC
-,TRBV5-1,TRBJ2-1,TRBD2,CASSLRLAGDGEQFF,TGCGCCAGCAGCTTGCGGCTAGCGGGAGACGGTGAGCAGTTCTTC
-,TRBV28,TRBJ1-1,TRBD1,CASRGQRFSEAFF,TGTGCCAGCAGGGGACAGCGGTTCTCTGAAGCTTTCTTT
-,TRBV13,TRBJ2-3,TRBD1,CASSDRGTADTQYF,TGTGCCAGCAGCGACAGGGGGACCGCAGATACGCAGTATTTT
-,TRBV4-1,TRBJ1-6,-,CASSQAETGPSPLHF,TGCGCCAGCAGCCAAGCTGAGACAGGTCCTTCACCCCTCCACTTT
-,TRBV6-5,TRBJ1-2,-,CASSIQGRNGYTF,TGTGCCAGCAGTATACAGGGAAGGAATGGCTACACCTTC
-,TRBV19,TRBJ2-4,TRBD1,CASSSTPGQQNPLAKNIQYF,TGTGCCAGTAGTTCAACTCCGGGACAGCAAAACCCATTAGCCAAAAACATTCAGTACTTC
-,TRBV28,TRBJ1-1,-,CASSLYRYTEAFF,TGTGCCAGCAGTTTGTATCGGTACACTGAAGCTTTCTTT
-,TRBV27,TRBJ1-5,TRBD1,CASRPLGQGVLDSNQPQHF,TGTGCCAGCAGACCACTTGGACAGGGAGTTCTTGACAGCAATCAGCCCCAGCATTTT
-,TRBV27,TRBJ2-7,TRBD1,CATRTGTSYEQYF,TGTGCCACCCGGACAGGTACCTCCTACGAGCAGTACTTC
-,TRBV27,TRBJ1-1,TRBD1,CASSVLQGAAEAFF,TGTGCCAGCAGTGTCTTACAGGGGGCCGCTGAAGCTTTCTTT
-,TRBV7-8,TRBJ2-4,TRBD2,CASSYNSGSPLAKNIQYF,TGTGCCAGCAGCTATAATAGCGGGAGCCCTCTAGCCAAAAACATTCAGTACTTC